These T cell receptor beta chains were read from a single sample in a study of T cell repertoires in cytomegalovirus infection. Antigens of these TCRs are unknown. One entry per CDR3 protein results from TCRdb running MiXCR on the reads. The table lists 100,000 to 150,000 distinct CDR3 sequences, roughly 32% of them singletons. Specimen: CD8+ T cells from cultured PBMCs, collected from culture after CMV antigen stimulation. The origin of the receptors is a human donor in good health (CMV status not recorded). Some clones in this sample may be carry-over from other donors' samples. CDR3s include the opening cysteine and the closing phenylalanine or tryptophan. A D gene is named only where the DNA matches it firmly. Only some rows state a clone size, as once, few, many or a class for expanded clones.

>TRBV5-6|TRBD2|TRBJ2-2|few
CASSLTLAGNTGELFF
TGTGCCAGCAGCTTGACCCTAGCGGGGAACACCGGGGAGCTGTTTTTT
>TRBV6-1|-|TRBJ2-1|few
CASSEDSGSDNEQFF
TGTGCCAGCAGTGAAGATTCGGGCAGCGACAATGAGCAGTTCTTC
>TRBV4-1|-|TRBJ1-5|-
CASSQETPGTAGNQPQHF
TGCGCCAGCAGCCAAGAGACGCCCGGGACCGCGGGCAATCAGCCCCAGCATTTT
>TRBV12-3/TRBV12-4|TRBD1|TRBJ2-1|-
CASSTTGVTYNEQFF
TGTGCCAGCAGTACAACAGGGGTTACCTACAATGAGCAGTTCTTC
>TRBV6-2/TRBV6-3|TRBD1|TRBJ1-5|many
CASTGTGSSQPQHF
TGTGCCAGCACAGGGACAGGATCGTCTCAGCCCCAGCATTTT
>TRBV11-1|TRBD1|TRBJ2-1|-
CACSYGQGGYNEQFF
TGTGCCTGCAGCTACGGACAGGGGGGATACAATGAGCAGTTCTTC
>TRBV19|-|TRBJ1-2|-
CASTTVRNYGYTF
TGTGCCAGTACGACAGTTCGTAACTATGGCTACACCTTC
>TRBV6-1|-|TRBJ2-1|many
CASRPGPAVYNEQFF
TGTGCCAGCAGGCCGGGGCCGGCGGTATACAATGAGCAGTTCTTC
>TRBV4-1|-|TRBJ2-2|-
CASSQDVGAPTGELFF
TGCGCCAGCAGCCAAGATGTAGGGGCCCCCACCGGGGAGCTGTTTTTT
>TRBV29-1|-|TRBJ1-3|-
CSVEDPRTDSRNTIYF
TGCAGCGTTGAAGACCCGCGGACGGACTCCCGAAACACCATATATTTT
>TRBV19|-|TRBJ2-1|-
CASRQGFEVDEQFF
TGTGCCAGTAGACAGGGTTTCGAGGTCGATGAGCAGTTCTTC
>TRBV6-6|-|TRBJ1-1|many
CASSYGSAEAFF
TGTGCCAGCAGTTACGGATCCGCTGAAGCTTTCTTT
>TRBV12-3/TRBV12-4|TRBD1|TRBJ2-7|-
CASSPTGVREQYF
TGTGCCAGCAGTCCGACAGGGGTCCGCGAGCAGTACTTC
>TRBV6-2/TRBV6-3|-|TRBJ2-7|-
CASSYGGIGTYEQYF
TGTGCCAGCAGTTATGGGGGGATCGGTACCTACGAGCAGTACTTC
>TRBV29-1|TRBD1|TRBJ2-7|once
CSVVLGTGSYEQYF
TGCAGCGTTGTTCTTGGGACAGGGTCCTACGAGCAGTACTTC
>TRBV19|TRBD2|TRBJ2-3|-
CASSISSYGGGFTSTDTQYF
TGTGCCAGTAGTATATCCAGCTACGGCGGGGGGTTTACTAGCACAGATACGCAGTATTTT
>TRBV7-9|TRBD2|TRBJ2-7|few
CASSPPSSGSTVGLSYEQYF
TGTGCCAGCAGCCCACCATCTAGCGGCAGTACCGTTGGGCTGTCCTACGAGCAGTACTTC
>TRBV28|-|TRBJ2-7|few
CASTQGGNYEQYF
TGTGCCAGTACCCAAGGCGGGAACTACGAGCAGTACTTC
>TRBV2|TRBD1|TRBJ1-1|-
CASSVQDQGVKDTEAFF
TGTGCCAGCTCCGTCCAGGACCAGGGGGTCAAGGACACTGAAGCTTTCTTT
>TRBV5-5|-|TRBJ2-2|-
CASSGAGAGELFF
TGTGCCAGCAGCGGGGCAGGGGCCGGGGAGCTGTTTTTT
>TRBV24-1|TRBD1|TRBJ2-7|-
CATLHLDRGPAYEQYF
TGTGCCACCTTACATTTGGACAGGGGCCCAGCCTACGAGCAGTACTTC
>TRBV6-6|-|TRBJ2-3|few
CASSSQGGPADTQYF
TGTGCCAGCAGTTCTCAGGGTGGTCCTGCAGATACGCAGTATTTT
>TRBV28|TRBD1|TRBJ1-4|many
CASSRTGGPNEKLFF
TGTGCCAGCAGCCGTACAGGGGGCCCTAATGAAAAACTGTTTTTT
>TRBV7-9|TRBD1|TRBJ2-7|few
CASSGGQSYEQYF
TGTGCCAGCAGCGGGGGACAGAGCTACGAGCAGTACTTC
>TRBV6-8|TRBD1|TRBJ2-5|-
CASSVTTGQGSETQYF
TGTGCCAGCAGTGTTACGACGGGACAGGGGAGTGAGACCCAGTACTTC
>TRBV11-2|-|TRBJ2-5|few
CASSLDSRPIQETQYF
TGTGCCAGCAGCTTAGATTCACGACCCATCCAAGAGACCCAGTACTTC
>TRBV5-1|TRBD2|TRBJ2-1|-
CASSFMGLAGVYNEQFF
TGCGCCAGCAGCTTTATGGGGCTAGCGGGGGTCTACAATGAGCAGTTCTTC
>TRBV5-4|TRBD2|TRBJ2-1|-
CASSLVGGPYNEQFF
TGTGCCAGCAGCTTAGTGGGAGGGCCCTACAATGAGCAGTTCTTC
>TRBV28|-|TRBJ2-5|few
CASSSENGPAYGETQYF
TGTGCCAGCAGTTCCGAGAATGGACCAGCGTATGGAGAGACCCAGTACTTC
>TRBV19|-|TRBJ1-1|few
CASRIRGQNTEAFF
TGTGCCAGTAGGATCAGGGGCCAGAACACTGAAGCTTTCTTT
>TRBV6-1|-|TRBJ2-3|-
CASLRAYLTDTQYF
TGTGCCAGCCTTAGGGCCTATCTCACAGATACGCAGTATTTT
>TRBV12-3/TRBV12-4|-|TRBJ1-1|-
CASFSSSAEAFF
TGTGCCAGCTTCAGCTCGAGTGCTGAAGCTTTCTTT
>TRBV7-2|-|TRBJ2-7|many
CASSLADTYEQYF
TGTGCCAGCAGCTTAGCCGACACCTACGAGCAGTACTTC
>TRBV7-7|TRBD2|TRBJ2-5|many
CASSLTSWSAFETQYF
TGTGCTAGCAGCTTGACTAGCTGGTCCGCGTTTGAGACCCAGTACTTC
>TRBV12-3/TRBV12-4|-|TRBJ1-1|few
CASSLDNTEAFF
TGTGCCAGCAGTCTCGATAACACTGAAGCTTTCTTT
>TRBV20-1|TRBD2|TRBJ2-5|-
CSARERGLAGIQETQYF
TGCAGTGCTAGAGAGAGGGGACTAGCGGGTATCCAAGAGACCCAGTACTTC
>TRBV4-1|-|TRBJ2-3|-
CASSHAGHGTDTQYF
TGCGCCAGCAGCCACGCGGGGCATGGCACAGATACGCAGTATTTT
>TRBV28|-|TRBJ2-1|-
CASSQFPGPINYEQFF
TGTGCCAGCAGTCAGTTCCCGGGCCCGATAAACTATGAGCAGTTCTTC
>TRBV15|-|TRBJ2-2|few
CATSRVSSNTGELFF
TGTGCCACCAGCAGAGTCAGCTCAAACACCGGGGAGCTGTTTTTT
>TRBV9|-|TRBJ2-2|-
CASSVGSNGELFF
TGTGCCAGCAGCGTGGGGAGCAACGGGGAGCTGTTTTTT
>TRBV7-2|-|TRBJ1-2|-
CASSLVADGYGYTF
TGTGCCAGCAGCTTAGTAGCCGACGGCTATGGCTACACCTTC
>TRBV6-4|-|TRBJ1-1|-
CASSKAAENTEAFF
TGTGCCAGCAGCAAGGCAGCCGAGAACACTGAAGCTTTCTTT
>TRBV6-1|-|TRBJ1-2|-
CASSEYRSPGDGYTF
TGTGCCAGCAGTGAATACAGGTCCCCAGGAGATGGCTACACCTTC
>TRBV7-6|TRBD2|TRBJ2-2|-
CASSSPQTSGGAPSARELFF
TGTGCCAGCAGCTCCCCGCAGACTAGCGGGGGGGCCCCGTCCGCCCGGGAGCTGTTTTTT
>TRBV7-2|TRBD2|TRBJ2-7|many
CASSLGAGGMFYEQYF
TGTGCCAGCAGCTTAGGGGCGGGGGGGATGTTCTACGAGCAGTACTTC
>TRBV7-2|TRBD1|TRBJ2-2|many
CASSLAFSGQGPGELFF
TGTGCCAGCAGCTTAGCGTTTTCCGGACAGGGTCCCGGGGAGCTGTTTTTT
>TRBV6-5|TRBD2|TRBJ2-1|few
CASSQTSGGLTYNEQFF
TGTGCCAGCAGCCAAACTAGCGGGGGGCTAACCTACAATGAGCAGTTCTTC
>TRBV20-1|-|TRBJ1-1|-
CSARGDTEAFF
TGCAGTGCTAGGGGGGACACTGAAGCTTTCTTT
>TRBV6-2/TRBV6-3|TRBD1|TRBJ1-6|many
CASRNGQGNSPLHF
TGTGCCAGCAGAAACGGACAGGGCAACTCACCCCTCCACTTT
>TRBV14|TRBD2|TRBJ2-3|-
CASSPWAASGGGLTDTQYF
TGTGCCAGCAGCCCGTGGGCGGCTAGCGGGGGGGGCCTCACAGATACGCAGTATTTT
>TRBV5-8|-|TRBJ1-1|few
CASSPGAGEAFF
TGTGCCAGCAGCCCCGGAGCGGGTGAAGCTTTCTTT